These 7 T cell receptor beta chains were sequenced from one sample in a study of blood T cell repertoires in COVID-19. Libraries were prepared by immunoSEQ multiplex PCR; TCRdb keeps only in-frame clonotypes and omits some of them. The data hold approximately 390,000 clones, with about 83% observed a single time. The sequenced sample was PBMCs or T cells enriched from blood (not recorded which). These receptors were obtained from a woman in her 50s who had recovered from COVID-19.

This clone was seen only a few times. This chain uses TRBV3-1 (or the pseudogene TRBV3-2) with TRBJ1-1; D call uncertain. The V gene's germline CDR1 is LGHDT and CDR2 YNNKEL (reference sequence). There are 14 residues in the CDR3. Trimming took 4 bases from V and 11 from J, leaving 20 bases between them. DNA of the CDR3: TGTGCCAGCAGCCGAGACCCCCGAACATTCAGGGCTTTCTTT. Translating it yields CASSRDPRTFRAFF.

The rearrangement links TRBV19 to TRBJ1-2; D is possibly TRBD1 (6 bases). The germline V and J ends were trimmed by 3 bases and 7 bases, with 12 bases remaining between them. This CDR3 has 13 amino acids. From germline, CDR1 is LNHDA and CDR2 SQIVND (reference sequence). CDR3: CASSIVGAVGYTF. Written as DNA, the CDR3 is TGTGCCAGTAGTATCGTGGGGGCGGTTGGCTACACCTTC. The full variable domain, with the rest looked up from reference TRBV19 and TRBJ1-2, is DGGITQSPKYLFRKEGQNVTLSCEQNLNHDAMYWYRQDPGQGLRLIYYSQIVNDFQKGDIAEGYSVSREKKESFPLTVTSAQKNPTAFYLCASSIVGAVGYTFGSGTRLTVV.

This rearrangement joins TRBV27 to TRBJ1-1; TRBD1 matches at 7 bases. Looked up from germline, CDR1 is MNHEY and CDR2 is SMNVEV (reference sequence). Germline trimming cut 4 bases from V and 1 base from J; bases unmatched to any gene: 15. The CDR3 consists of 18 residues. The CDR3 DNA is TGTGCCAGCAGTTCCGCAACTCCGTCGACAGGGAGGAACACTGAAGCTTTCTTT. Its protein product is CASSSATPSTGRNTEAFF.

The chain links TRBV5-1 to TRBJ1-1; 7 positions agree with TRBD1. This CDR3 contains 14 residues. The V segment lost 3 bases and the J segment 4 bases; nucleotides outside the gene matches: 6. In germline, CDR1 is SGHRS, CDR2 YFSETQ. In DNA, the CDR3 is TGCGCCAGCAGCTCGTCTAGGGGGCTCACTGAAGCTTTCTTT. Translated: CASSSSRGLTEAFF.

V is TRBV5-6 and J is TRBJ1-1; the match to TRBD1 covers 8 bases. After removal of 4 bases from V and 0 bases from J, the junction contained 5 bases not matched to a gene. The germline V gene has CDR1 SGHDT and CDR2 YYEEEE. CDR3 length: 15 amino acids. CDR3 in amino acids: CASSPWTGLNTEAFF. The CDR3 DNA reads as TGTGCCAGCAGCCCCTGGACAGGGCTGAACACTGAAGCTTTCTTT.

V is TRBV28 and J is TRBJ1-5; TRBD1 aligns across 9 bases. The germline V gene has CDR1 MDHEN and CDR2 SYDVKM. This CDR3 spans 16 amino acids. V lost 5 bases and J lost 6; bases outside the gene matches: 11. The CDR3 DNA reads TGTGCCAGCAGTCTAGGGACAGGGATTTTCCGTCAGCCCCAGCATTTT. Translated: CASSLGTGIFRQPQHF.

The chain employs TRBV7-8 and TRBJ2-1; 12 bases match TRBD1. V was pared by 1 base and J by 6 bases, with 4 bases of the junction left unmatched. This CDR3 has 16 amino acids. Germline V lookup: CDR1 SGHVS, CDR2 FQNEAQ. CDR3 DNA: TGTGCCAGCAGCTTAGGGGGACAGGGGGCGCGCAATGAGCAGTTCTTC. This codes for CASSLGGQGARNEQFF.